The clone carrying this T cell receptor (beta chain) was seen many times. As yet, its antigen is unknown. Excluded were patients with other autoimmune diseases, uncontrolled infections, pregnancy or lactation. Orbital computed tomography and thyroid ultrasound, along with TRAb, serum thyroxine and clinical symptoms, underpinned diagnosis. V lost 2 bases and J 2 bases, leaving 18 bases between the germline ends. This CDR3 region has 17 residues. Germline CDR1 and CDR2: MNHEY and SVGAGI. This record belongs to a study of Graves' ophthalmopathy and Graves' hyperthyroidism. Study-level results: Progression of ophthalmopathy was predicted by the model with 65% to 71% sensitivity and 72.22% specificity. The blood repertoire also included most expanded thyroid clonotypes above 0.001 frequency.

Amplification of TCR beta CDR3 regions used RNA transcripts. Investigators did first-round RT-PCR with HTBI primers, then second-round multiplex PCR. TCRdb processed the multiplex PCR reads anew with MiXCR; each CDR3 protein has one entry. The table has roughly 610,000 distinct CDR3 sequences, around a fifth seen once. This receptor was taken from a woman aged 18-29 years with stable Graves' hyperthyroidism. Some clones in this sample may be carry-over from other donors' samples. What was sequenced was peripheral blood. The V and J genes are TRBV6-5 and TRBJ1-2, with a weak D call TRBD1 (6 bases). The CDR3, as DNA: TGTGCCAGCAGTTACGGACAGAGGGTAGGCGCGAACTATGGCTACACCTTC. Translated: CASSYGQRVGANYGYTF.